What follows are 26 T cell receptor beta chains derived from one specimen sequenced in a study of CD8+CD57+ T cells in acquired aplastic anemia. Genomic DNA, the template, was used for profiling of the TCR beta VDJ and CDR3. TCRdb reprocessed the reads via MiXCR and lists one record per CDR3 protein. The sample carries about 180,000 distinct CDR3 sequences, about 60% recorded once. Only patients with CD8+CD57+ cell expansion on flow cytometry were chosen for sequencing. Sequencing used sorted CD4+, CD8+, or CD8+CD57+ T cells (not recorded which) from PBMCs. These receptors came from a human donor with aplastic anemia.

The chain uses TRBV18 and TRBJ1-6, with D possibly matching TRBD1 (5 bases). The CDR3 runs 14 residues. Trimming removed 2 bases at V and 7 bases at J, with 9 bases between. From germline, CDR1 is KGHSH and CDR2 LQKENI. The CDR3 DNA is TGTGCCAGCTCACCAGAAAACAGGAATTCACCCCTCCACTTT. Amino acids: CASSPENRNSPLHF. Filled out from reference TRBV18 and TRBJ1-6, the complete variable domain reads NAGVMQNPRHLVRRRGQEARLRCSPMKGHSHVYWYRQLPEEGLKFMVYLQKENIIDESGMPKERFSAEFPKEGPSILRIQQVVRGDSAAYFCASSPENRNSPLHFGNGTRLTVT.

This clonotype has only one observation. The genes are TRBV2 and TRBJ2-3, with unresolved D. V was shortened by 4 bases and J by 0 bases, with 14 bases between the two germline ends. Germline CDR1 SNHLY, CDR2 FYNNEI. The CDR3 length is 16 residues. The CDR3 coding sequence is TGTGCCAGCAGTGGGTTGGCACCGGATAGCACAGATACGCAGTATTTT. This sequence encodes CASSGLAPDSTDTQYF. The full variable domain, completed using reference TRBV2 and TRBJ2-3, is EPEVTQTPSHQVTQMGQEVILRCVPISNHLYFYWYRQILGQKVEFLVSFYNNEISEKSEIFDDQFSVERPDGSNFTLKIRSTKLEDSAMYFCASSGLAPDSTDTQYFGPGTRLTVL.

The DNA of the CDR3 is TGTGCCAGCAGCTTAGTTACAGGGAGGGGCACAGATACGCAGTATTTT. Its translation is CASSLVTGRGTDTQYF. The chain is built from TRBV7-6 and TRBJ2-3, with D maybe TRBD2 (7 bases). Between the trimmed V and J ends, which lost 1 base and 1 base, there was a span of 12 bases. CDR3 length equals 16 residues. CDR1 SGHVS and CDR2 FNYEAQ come from the germline V gene. Filled out from reference TRBV7-6 and TRBJ2-3, the complete variable domain reads GAGVSQSPRYKVTKRGQDVALRCDPISGHVSLYWYRQALGQGPEFLTYFNYEAQQDKSGLPNDRFSAERPEGSISTLTIQRTEQRDSAMYRCASSLVTGRGTDTQYFGPGTRLTVL.

The CDR3 reads CASSGSTGGEQYF. Written as DNA, the CDR3 is TGTGCCAGCAGTGGATCGACAGGGGGCGAGCAGTACTTC. The chain is built from TRBV2 and TRBJ2-7; 9 nucleotides agree with TRBD1. Germline V gene lookup returns CDR1 SNHLY and CDR2 FYNNEI. With 4 bases clipped from V and 6 bases from J, the junction kept 4 bases outside the gene matches. This CDR3 spans 13 amino acids.

The chain recombines TRBV12-3 or TRBV12-4 with TRBJ1-2; the D gene is possibly TRBD1 (5 bases). V shed 6 bases and J shed 2 bases, with 10 bases lying between them. This CDR3 is 13 amino acids long. This CDR3 is CASSPRQNYGYTF. The CDR3 DNA is TGTGCCAGCAGCCCCAGACAGAACTATGGCTACACCTTC.

The V gene is TRBV24-1, the J gene TRBJ1-2; D possibly corresponds to TRBD1 (6 bases). Germline V gene sequence: CDR1 KGHDR, CDR2 SFDVKD. This CDR3 comprises 13 residues. The V end was cut by 5 bases, the J end by 4 bases, with 10 bases between. The CDR3 bases are TGTGCCACCAGTGTTACAGGGTTCTATGGCTACACCTTC. Its protein is CATSVTGFYGYTF.

This clonotype occurred many times. The chain links TRBV5-1 to TRBJ2-7, with D tentatively TRBD1 (6 bases). CDR1 is SGHRS, CDR2 YFSETQ, per germline. V was cut by 6 bases and J by 4 bases, with 11 bases left in between. The CDR3 consists of 12 residues. The CDR3 region is CASNSDSYEQYF. Written as DNA, the CDR3 is TGCGCCAGCAATTCGGACAGTTACGAGCAGTACTTC.

The chain carries TRBV9 and TRBJ1-5; TRBD1 matches 7 bases. This CDR3 region has 14 residues. V lost 2 bases and J lost 7; bases outside the gene matches: 6. Germline V gene sequence: CDR1 SGDLS, CDR2 YYNGEE. As DNA, the CDR3 is TGTGCCAGCAGCGTCGGACAGGCTTGGCAGCCCCAGCATTTT. The encoded protein is CASSVGQAWQPQHF.

The V gene is TRBV7-2, the J gene TRBJ2-5, with 10 nucleotides matching TRBD2. The CDR3 runs 16 residues. Per germline, CDR1 SGHTA and CDR2 FQGNSA. Losses at the gene ends were 3 bases for V and 5 bases for J; bases not matched to a gene: 9. The CDR3 protein is CASSLDSGGSRETQYF. CDR3 coding DNA: TGTGCCAGCAGCTTGGATAGCGGGGGGTCGAGGGAGACCCAGTACTTC.

The rearrangement uses TRBV7-9 and TRBJ2-7; D may be TRBD2 (6 bases). Germline values: CDR1 SEHNR, CDR2 FQNEAQ (reference sequence). This CDR3 region has 13 residues. Deletions cut 8 bases from V and 2 bases from J, with 13 bases between. The CDR3 sequence: CASVRLVPYEQYF. CDR3 nucleotides: TGTGCCAGCGTGCGACTAGTCCCCTACGAGCAGTACTTC.

This clonotype was seen a single time. The chain joins TRBV7-2 to TRBJ2-7; 7 bases are a match to TRBD1. Germline V gene lookup returns CDR1 SGHTA and CDR2 FQGNSA. After removal of 5 bases from V and 3 bases from J, the junction contained 10 bases not matched to a gene. The CDR3 consists of 15 residues. Written as DNA, the CDR3 is TGTGCCAGCAGCCAAGAGGACAGGAGCTTCTACGAGCAGTACTTC. Translated: CASSQEDRSFYEQYF.

The chain is built from TRBV7-3 and TRBJ2-5, with D maybe TRBD1 (5 bases). V lost 5 bases and J lost 1, with 14 bases in between. Looked up from germline, CDR1 is SGHTA and CDR2 is FQGTGA. The length of the CDR3 is 15 residues. The chain's CDR3 is CASSPLGRSQETQYF. The CDR3 region has the DNA TGTGCCAGCAGCCCCCTGGGGCGGAGCCAAGAGACCCAGTACTTC.

In its sample, this clonotype was seen many times. V gene TRBV15 combines with J gene TRBJ1-1, with D perhaps TRBD1 (5 bases). Germline CDR1 LNHNV, CDR2 YYDKDF (reference sequence). Trimming cost V 0 bases and J 11 bases, with 16 bases left between them. The CDR3 extends over 14 amino acids. DNA for the CDR3: TGTGCCACCAGCAGAGATACTGGGGGAAGGAAGGCTTTCTTT. Encoded protein: CATSRDTGGRKAFF.

This clonotype was recorded only once. J is TRBJ2-5 and V is TRBV7-9, with a possible D match to TRBD2 (5 bases). Looked up from germline, CDR1 is SEHNR and CDR2 is FQNEAQ (reference sequence). The CDR3 is 13 amino acids. Between the trimmed V and J ends, which lost 5 bases and 3 bases, there was a span of 10 bases. The CDR3 DNA reads TGTGCCAGCAGCCCAACTAGGGAAGAGACCCAGTACTTC. It translates to CASSPTREETQYF.

The genes are TRBV7-9 and TRBJ1-2, with TRBD1 as a possible D gene (5 bases). Trimming pared 5 bases from V and 8 bases from J, leaving 12 bases between. Germline values: CDR1 SEHNR, CDR2 FQNEAQ (reference sequence). The CDR3 extends over 12 amino acids. The DNA for the CDR3 is TGTGCCAGCAGCAGGGACGGGGAGGGCTACACCTTC. Translated, it gives CASSRDGEGYTF. Complete variable domain (other parts from reference TRBV7-9 and TRBJ1-2): DTGVSQNPRHKITKRGQNVTFRCDPISEHNRLYWYRQTLGQGPEFLTYFQNEAQLEKSRLLSDRFSAERPKGSFSTLEIQRTEQGDSAMYLCASSRDGEGYTFGSGTRLTVV.

The chain combines TRBV7-6 with TRBJ2-5; the D gene is possibly TRBD1 (5 bases). Germline V gene lookup returns CDR1 SGHVS and CDR2 FNYEAQ. This CDR3 has 14 amino acids. Trimming removed 4 bases from V and 4 bases from J, with 13 bases in between. This chain's CDR3 is CASSYRQNLETQYF. The CDR3, as DNA: TGTGCCAGCAGCTATAGACAGAACTTAGAGACCCAGTACTTC.

This chain joins TRBV7-9 and TRBJ1-5; weak D call: TRBD1 (5 bases). This CDR3 spans 13 amino acids. The germline V gene has CDR1 SEHNR and CDR2 FQNEAQ (reference sequence). Trimming cost V 4 bases and J 11 bases, with 15 bases left between them. Here the CDR3 reads CASSSSAGTTQHF. The CDR3 nucleotides read TGTGCCAGCAGCTCAAGCGCGGGGACGACCCAGCATTTT.

The genes are TRBV10-2 and TRBJ2-5; D might be TRBD1 (6 bases). The CDR3 is 13 residues long. V was cut by 3 bases and J by 7 bases, with 12 bases left in between. Germline V CDR1 and CDR2: WSHSY, SAAADI. CDR3 region: CASSDRGAGTQYF. The DNA of the CDR3 is TGCGCCAGCAGTGACAGGGGCGCAGGGACCCAGTACTTC.

V usage is TRBV11-2 and J usage is TRBJ2-5; 7 bases line up with TRBD1. The junction had 3 bases not matched to a gene; V was cut back by 1 base and J by 4 bases. Germline assignment: CDR1 SGHAT and CDR2 FQNNGV. CDR3 length: 14 residues. The CDR3 region is CASSLGPGGETQYF. The CDR3 DNA follows: TGTGCCAGCAGCTTAGGGCCAGGGGGAGAGACCCAGTACTTC.

This clonotype was seen many times. The chain uses TRBV19 and TRBJ2-5; perhaps TRBD2 as D (5 bases). Trimming left V 1 base short and J 2 bases short, with 11 bases between. CDR1 LNHDA and CDR2 SQIVND come from the germline V gene (reference sequence). The CDR3 runs to 15 residues. The CDR3 nucleotides read TGTGCCAGTAGTATAGTTGGGAGTCATCAAGAGACCCAGTACTTC. Translated: CASSIVGSHQETQYF.

Regarding this clonotype: At one end, the junction sequence differs from germline, possibly due to a read error. The genes are TRBV10-1 and TRBJ2-7; 8 bases align to TRBD1. The CDR3 runs 13 residues. Germline V gives CDR1 WNHNN, CDR2 SYGVQD (reference sequence). The CDR3 DNA sequence: TGTGCCATCAGGATCGGACAGGGCGGCGAGCAGTACTTC. Translating it yields CAIRIGQGGEQYF.

Comments on this clonotype: A much larger clone differs from this one at a single base, so this may be a read error. The V gene is TRBV7-9, the J gene TRBJ1-2, with 9 positions matching TRBD1. Germline CDR1 reads SEHNR; CDR2 reads FQNEAQ (reference sequence). CDR3 length: 15 residues. The CDR3 bases are TGTGCCAGCAGATTAGGTGGGACAGGGAGTTTTGGCTACACCTTC. It specifies CASRLGGTGSFGYTF.

The V and J genes are TRBV5-8 and TRBJ2-3; 12 nucleotides line up with TRBD2. This CDR3 is built from 16 residues. V gave up 0 bases and J gave up 2 bases; unmatched junction bases: 1. Looked up from germline, CDR1 is SGHTS and CDR2 is YDEGEE. CDR3 loop: CASSLGLAGATDTQYF. Written as DNA, the CDR3 is TGTGCCAGCAGCTTGGGACTAGCGGGAGCCACAGATACGCAGTATTTT.

V gene TRBV5-1 combines with J gene TRBJ2-5; 8 nucleotides agree with TRBD1. With V trimmed by 0 bases and J by 5 bases, 6 bases remained unmatched. The CDR3 sequence is 15 residues long. Germline loops: CDR1 SGHRS, CDR2 YFSETQ. This CDR3 reads CASSLADREVETQYF. In nucleotides, the CDR3 is TGCGCCAGCAGCTTGGCGGACAGGGAGGTGGAGACCCAGTACTTC.

This clonotype was recorded many times. The V gene is TRBV9, the J gene TRBJ2-3; 8 bases map to TRBD2. The CDR3 extends over 16 amino acids. The V and J ends lost 0 bases and 4 bases, in that order; junction bases with no gene match: 7. The germline V gene has CDR1 SGDLS and CDR2 YYNGEE. The CDR3 spells CASSVGSGGAADTQYF. The CDR3 DNA sequence: TGTGCCAGCAGCGTAGGAAGCGGGGGTGCAGCAGATACGCAGTATTTT.

This chain joins TRBV25-1 and TRBJ1-2; D is uncertain. Germline V gives CDR1 MGHDK, CDR2 SYGVNS. Trimming cost V 1 base and J 4 bases, with 13 bases left between them. The CDR3 runs 15 residues. The CDR3 region is CASSESVFFGYGYTF. The CDR3 nucleotides read TGTGCCAGCAGTGAATCCGTCTTCTTCGGCTATGGCTACACCTTC.